This is a list of T cell receptor beta chains from one sample in a study of shared clonotypes between healthy human individuals. Using immunoSEQ multiplex PCR, the repertoire was profiled, and TCRdb retains in-frame clones only, with some absent. The sample shows approximately 2.1 million clones, approximately 93% of them seen only once. The sequenced sample consisted of naive CD4+ T cells from PBMCs. These receptors came from a man aged 18 to 30 in good health. Some clones in this sample may be carry-over from other donors' samples. Both conserved end residues are part of each CDR3. The order of the fields is V gene, clone size, D gene, J gene, CDR3 protein, CDR3 DNA. The D gene is left open where the match is weak. A row's size may be missing; if present it is once, few, many or a size class.

TRBV19,-,-,TRBJ1-1,CASSIIQGEAFF,TGTGCCAGTAGTATTATACAGGGTGAAGCTTTCTTT
TRBV5-1,-,-,TRBJ1-1,CASSLGSEAFF,TGCGCCAGCAGCTTGGGGAGTGAAGCTTTCTTT
TRBV21-1,-,-,TRBJ1-5,CASRWGVNQPQHF,TGTGCCAGCCGGTGGGGGGTTAATCAGCCCCAGCATTTT
TRBV9,once,-,TRBJ1-3,CASSGTDSGNTIYF,TGTGCCAGCAGCGGGACAGACTCTGGAAACACCATATATTTT
TRBV5-8,-,-,TRBJ2-4,CASRGAADIQYF,TGTGCCAGCAGGGGGGCGGCGGACATTCAGTACTTC
TRBV11-2,-,-,TRBJ1-2,CASSSKRQGRGGYTF,TGTGCCAGCAGCTCCAAGAGGCAGGGAAGGGGTGGCTACACCTTC
TRBV5-4,-,TRBD2,TRBJ2-3,CASSIGTSPGRDTQYF,TGTGCCAGCAGCATAGGGACTAGCCCTGGGCGGGATACGCAGTATTTT
TRBV5-4,-,-,TRBJ2-2,CASSLGGANTGELFF,TGTGCCAGCAGCCTCGGGGGCGCGAACACCGGGGAGCTGTTTTTT
TRBV19,-,-,TRBJ2-3,CASGAARGNTQYF,TGTGCCAGTGGCGCCGCCCGGGGGAATACGCAGTATTTT
TRBV2,-,-,TRBJ2-2,CASNTAGSGRTGELFF,TGTGCCAGCAATACCGCAGGCTCAGGGAGGACCGGGGAGCTGTTTTTT
TRBV11-2,-,TRBD1,TRBJ2-4,CASSFGWTGENIQYF,TGTGCCAGCAGCTTCGGCTGGACAGGGGAAAACATTCAGTACTTC
TRBV9,once,-,TRBJ2-1,CASSPRPGHLSYNEQFF,TGTGCCAGCAGCCCGCGGCCGGGACACCTCTCCTACAATGAGCAGTTCTTC
TRBV29-1,-,TRBD2,TRBJ2-2,CSALAGGPAGELFF,TGCAGCGCCCTAGCGGGAGGGCCCGCCGGGGAGCTGTTTTTT
TRBV10-3,-,TRBD2,TRBJ2-7,CAIRRLAESYEQYF,TGTGCCATCCGTCGGCTAGCGGAGTCCTACGAGCAGTACTTC
TRBV7-9,-,-,TRBJ1-1,CASSLAMQRKAFF,TGTGCCAGCAGCTTAGCGATGCAGCGGAAAGCTTTCTTT
TRBV6-1,-,TRBD1,TRBJ2-1,CASKGAGGKYNEQFF,TGTGCCAGCAAGGGGGCAGGGGGCAAATACAATGAGCAGTTCTTC
TRBV10-2,few,-,TRBJ2-1,CASTDRVAGRINNEQFF,TGCGCCAGTACAGACAGGGTGGCCGGGAGGATCAACAATGAGCAGTTCTTC
TRBV29-1,-,TRBD1,TRBJ1-2,CSVVSGGVGYTF,TGCAGCGTTGTTTCAGGGGGCGTTGGCTACACCTTC
TRBV7-9,-,-,TRBJ1-2,CASSLGTGAQGGYTF,TGTGCCAGCAGCTTGGGGACTGGGGCTCAAGGGGGCTACACCTTC
TRBV11-2,-,-,TRBJ2-7,CASRLAYEQYF,TGTGCCAGCAGGCTCGCCTACGAGCAGTACTTC
TRBV28,once,-,TRBJ1-1,CASSLAGIFNTEAFF,TGTGCCAGCAGTTTGGCCGGGATCTTTAACACTGAAGCTTTCTTT
TRBV28,-,-,TRBJ1-5,CASSLAGQPQHF,TGTGCCAGCAGTTTGGCCGGTCAGCCCCAGCATTTT
TRBV20-1,-,-,TRBJ1-2,CSASQGGGYTF,TGCAGTGCTAGCCAGGGAGGGGGCTACACCTTC
TRBV2,-,-,TRBJ1-1,CASSDWENTEAFF,TGTGCCAGCAGTGACTGGGAGAATACTGAAGCTTTCTTT
TRBV6-5,-,-,TRBJ1-2,CASNERGSINYGYTF,TGTGCCAGCAACGAACGGGGATCCATTAACTATGGCTACACCTTC
TRBV11-2,-,-,TRBJ1-5,CASSLEGLEGPQHF,TGTGCCAGCAGCTTAGAAGGTCTCGAGGGGCCCCAGCATTTT
TRBV7-2,-,-,TRBJ1-1,CASSLEHRLTEAFF,TGTGCCAGCAGCTTAGAGCACAGACTCACTGAAGCTTTCTTT
TRBV7-8,-,TRBD2,TRBJ2-7,CASTLGPSSRTSGSREQYF,TGTGCCAGCACCCTGGGTCCTAGCAGTCGGACTAGCGGGAGTCGCGAGCAGTACTTC